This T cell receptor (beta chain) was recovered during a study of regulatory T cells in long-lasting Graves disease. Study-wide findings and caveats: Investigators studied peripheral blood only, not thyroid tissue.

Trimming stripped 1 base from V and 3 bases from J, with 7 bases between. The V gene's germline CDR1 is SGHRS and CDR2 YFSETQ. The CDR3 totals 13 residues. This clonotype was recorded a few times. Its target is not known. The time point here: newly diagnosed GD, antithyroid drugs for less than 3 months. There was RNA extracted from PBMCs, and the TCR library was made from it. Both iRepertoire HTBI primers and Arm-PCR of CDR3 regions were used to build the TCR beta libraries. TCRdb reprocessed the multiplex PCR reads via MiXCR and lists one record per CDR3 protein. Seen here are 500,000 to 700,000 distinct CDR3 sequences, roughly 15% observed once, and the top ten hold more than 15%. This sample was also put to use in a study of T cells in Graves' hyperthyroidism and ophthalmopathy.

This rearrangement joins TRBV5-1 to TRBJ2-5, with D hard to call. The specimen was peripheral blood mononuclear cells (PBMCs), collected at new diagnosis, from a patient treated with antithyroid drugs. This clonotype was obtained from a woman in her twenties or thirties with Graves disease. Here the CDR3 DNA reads TGCGCCAGCAGCTTGATAGAGGAAGAGACCCAGTACTTC. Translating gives CASSLIEEETQYF.